This T cell receptor beta chain was sequenced during a study of regulatory T cells in long-lasting Graves disease. The time point denotes: newly diagnosed GD, antithyroid drugs for less than 3 months. Following extraction of RNA from PBMCs, that RNA was used to make the TCR library. Graves' disease diagnosis was established per American Thyroid Association guidelines. Remarks on this clonotype: A single base separates this from a much larger clone, so it may be a read error.

According to the study, TCR beta libraries were built with iRepertoire HTBI primers and CDR3-region Arm-PCR. TCRdb re-called the multiplex PCR reads through MiXCR, storing one row per CDR3 protein. This table holds 400,000 to 500,000 distinct CDR3 sequences, approximately 14% found once. The V gene's germline CDR1 is LGHNA and CDR2 YNFKEQ. CDR3 size: 15 residues. V shed 10 bases and J shed 0 bases, with 17 bases lying between them. The same sample was also used in a study of T cells in Graves' hyperthyroidism and ophthalmopathy. That work contributes: Hyperthyroidism had been newly diagnosed in patients aged 18 to 65, and its duration was under 2 months. Not enrolled were patients with uncontrolled infection, other autoimmune disease, pregnancy or lactation. An initial round of RT-PCR targeting the TCR CDR3 relied on the HTBI primer set.

The source is a woman between 50 and 59 years old with Graves disease. The gene calls are TRBV4-2 and TRBJ2-3; D perhaps matches TRBD2 (5 bases). Sequences were derived from peripheral blood mononuclear cells (PBMCs), sampled at new diagnosis, from a patient treated with antithyroid drugs. CDR3 bases: TGTGCCACCGCTCGCGAGGACTCTAGCACAGATACGCAGTATTTT. This sequence encodes CATAREDSSTDTQYF.